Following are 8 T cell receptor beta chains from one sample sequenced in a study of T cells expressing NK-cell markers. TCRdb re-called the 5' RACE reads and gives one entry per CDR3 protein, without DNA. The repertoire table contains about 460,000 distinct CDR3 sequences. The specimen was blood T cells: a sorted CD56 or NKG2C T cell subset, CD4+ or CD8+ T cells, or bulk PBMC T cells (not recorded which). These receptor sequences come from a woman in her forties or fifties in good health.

This CDR3 is CASSLPTRAEQFF. This chain joins TRBV13 and TRBJ2-1; the TCRdb call, TRBD1, lacks DNA for checking. Germline CDR1 reads PRHDT; CDR2 reads FYEKMQ (reference sequence). The CDR3 runs 13 residues.

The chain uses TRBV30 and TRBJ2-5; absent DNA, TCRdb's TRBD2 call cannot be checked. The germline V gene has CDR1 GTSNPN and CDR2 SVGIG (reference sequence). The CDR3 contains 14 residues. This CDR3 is CAWRRGRAQETQYF.

The CDR3 sequence: CALRDGTYEQYF. The gene calls are TRBV6-1 and TRBJ2-7; TCRdb outputs TRBD1, but without DNA this stays unchecked. Germline CDR1 and CDR2: MNHNS and SASEGT. This CDR3 contains 12 residues.

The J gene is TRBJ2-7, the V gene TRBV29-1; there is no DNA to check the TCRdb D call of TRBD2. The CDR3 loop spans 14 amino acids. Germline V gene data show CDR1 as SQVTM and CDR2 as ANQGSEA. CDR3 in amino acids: CSVETSGGPLEQYF.

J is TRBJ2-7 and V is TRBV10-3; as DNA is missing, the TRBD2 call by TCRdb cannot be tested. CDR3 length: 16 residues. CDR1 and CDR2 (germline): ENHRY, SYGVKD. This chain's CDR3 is CAISEPASGNSYEQYF.

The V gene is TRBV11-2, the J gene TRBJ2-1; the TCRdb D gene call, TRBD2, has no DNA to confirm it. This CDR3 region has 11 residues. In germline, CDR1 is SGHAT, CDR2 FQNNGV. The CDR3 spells CASSPGTIQFF.

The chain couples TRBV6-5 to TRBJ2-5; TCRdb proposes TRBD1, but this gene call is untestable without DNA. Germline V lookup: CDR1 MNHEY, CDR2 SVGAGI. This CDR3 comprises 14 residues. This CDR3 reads CASSYGGGFETQYF.

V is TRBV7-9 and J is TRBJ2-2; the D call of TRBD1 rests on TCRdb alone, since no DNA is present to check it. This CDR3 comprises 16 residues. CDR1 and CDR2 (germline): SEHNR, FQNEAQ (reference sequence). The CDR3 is CASSLGQVPNTGELFF.